A selection of T cell receptor beta chains follows, all from one sample in a study of T cells in Graves' hyperthyroidism and ophthalmopathy. MiXCR, applied by TCRdb to the multiplex PCR reads, yields one record per CDR3 protein. Seen here are 650,000 to 800,000 distinct CDR3 sequences, 45% observed once, and the top ten hold roughly 7.2%. The sequenced material came from peripheral blood or thyroid tissue (not recorded which). The receptors were gathered from an adult man with Graves' disease, either hyperthyroidism or ophthalmopathy (not recorded which). Each CDR3 is given with its conserved first and last residue. D genes are given only for firm matches. A clone size is listed for some rows: how often the clone was seen (once, few, many), or a class if it is expanded.

clone_size	d_call	j_call	v_call	cdr3_nt	cdr3_aa
NA	NA	TRBJ1-5	TRBV19	TGTGCCAGGGCGATCAATCAGCCCCAGCATTTT	CARAINQPQHF
many	NA	TRBJ2-7	TRBV20-1	TGCAGTGCTAGAGTTCCGGGGGAAGATGGGCAGTACTTC	CSARVPGEDGQYF
NA	NA	TRBJ1-2	TRBV12-3/TRBV12-4	TGTGCCAGCAGTTTAGCGTCGGGGTTTGGCTACACCTTC	CASSLASGFGYTF
many	TRBD1	TRBJ1-2	TRBV9	TGTGCCAGCAGCCCCGGACAGGGAGTAAACTATGGCTACACCTTC	CASSPGQGVNYGYTF
NA	TRBD1	TRBJ1-2	TRBV7-2	TGTGCCAGCAGTTGGGGGACAGGGTCTTTTGGCTACACCTTC	CASSWGTGSFGYTF
many	NA	TRBJ1-6	TRBV7-6	TGTGCCAGCAGCTCAATACACGGGACAAAGAATTCACCCCTCCACTTT	CASSSIHGTKNSPLHF
once	NA	TRBJ1-4	TRBV5-1	TGCGCCAGCAGCCCAGGGGATGTTAATGAAAAACTGTTTTTT	CASSPGDVNEKLFF
many	NA	TRBJ1-3	TRBV6-6	TGTGCCAGCAGTTACTCAACGGGGAGCTCTGGAAACACCATATATTTT	CASSYSTGSSGNTIYF
few	TRBD1	TRBJ1-5	TRBV7-8	TGTGCCAGCAGCTCTACAGGGGGCGGTGGTCAGCCCCAGCATTTT	CASSSTGGGGQPQHF
NA	NA	TRBJ1-2	TRBV6-5	TGTGCCAGCAGTTACACGGTTAACTATGGCTACACCTTC	CASSYTVNYGYTF
few	NA	TRBJ2-7	TRBV7-9	TGTGCCAGCAGCCCATCTGGATTTCCCTACGAGCAGTACTTC	CASSPSGFPYEQYF
NA	TRBD1	TRBJ1-2	TRBV29-1	TGCAGCAGGCTCGACAGGGAAACTAACTATGGCTACACCTTC	CSRLDRETNYGYTF
NA	TRBD1	TRBJ1-4	TRBV7-2	TGTGCCAGCAGCTTGGGGGACAGGGAGACTGAAAAACTGTTTTTT	CASSLGDRETEKLFF
NA	NA	TRBJ2-2	TRBV7-2	TGTGCCAGCAGCTTAATGTCAGCCCACACCGGGGAGCCGTTTTTT	CASSLMSAHTGEPFF
many	TRBD2	TRBJ2-7	TRBV7-2	TGTGCCAGCAGCCCTGGACTAGCGGGGCTTCCCTACGAGCGGTACTTC	CASSPGLAGLPYERYF
NA	TRBD1	TRBJ1-1	TRBV10-3	TGTGCCATCAGCAAGACAGGGACTGAAGCTTTCTTT	CAISKTGTEAFF
many	NA	TRBJ1-5	TRBV10-3	TGTGCCATCAGTGACGGGGACCCAGGACAGCCCCAGCATTTT	CAISDGDPGQPQHF
few	NA	TRBJ1-4	TRBV29-1	TGCAGCGCGGGATGGGGGGTAACTAATGAAAAACTGTTTTTT	CSAGWGVTNEKLFF
few	NA	TRBJ2-2	TRBV19	TGTGCCAGTAACACCGCGAACACCGGGGAGCTGTTTTTT	CASNTANTGELFF
NA	NA	TRBJ2-2	TRBV7-8	TGTACCAGCAGCTTACTTTGGGCCACCGGGGAGCTGTTTTTT	CTSSLLWATGELFF
NA	NA	TRBJ2-5	TRBV24-1	TGTGCCACCAGTGGGCACCCAGTTTCAGGCGGATTGCAAGAGACCCAGTACTTC	CATSGHPVSGGLQETQYF
few	TRBD1	TRBJ2-7	TRBV4-1	TGCGCCAGCAGCCTCGCCCGGACAGGGGGCAACGAGCAGTACTTC	CASSLARTGGNEQYF
few	TRBD1	TRBJ1-4	TRBV14	TGTGCCAGCAGCCCCCCGACAGGGGGAACTAATGAAAAACTGTTTTTT	CASSPPTGGTNEKLFF
NA	TRBD2	TRBJ2-5	TRBV15	TGTGCCACCAGCAGGACAGCGGGGAACCAAGAGACCCAGTACTTC	CATSRTAGNQETQYF
NA	TRBD2	TRBJ2-3	TRBV12-3/TRBV12-4	TGTGCCAGCAGTTTGGGGCTAGCGGGAGGGACGCATACGCAGTATTTT	CASSLGLAGGTHTQYF
NA	NA	TRBJ2-5	TRBV20-1	TGCAGTGCTAGTCCGTACAGGGAACAAGAGACCCAGTACTTC	CSASPYREQETQYF
NA	NA	TRBJ2-2	TRBV9	TGTGCCAGCAGCCCTCACACGCAGAGCACCGGGGAGCTGTTTTTT	CASSPHTQSTGELFF
few	TRBD2	TRBJ2-5	TRBV20-1	TGCAGTGCTAGGCCCCCTGGAGCGGGAAGAGAGACCCAGTACTTC	CSARPPGAGRETQYF
many	TRBD1	TRBJ1-2	TRBV29-1	TGCAGCGTTGAGAGACAGGGGGAGAACTATGGCTACACCTTC	CSVERQGENYGYTF
NA	TRBD1	TRBJ2-5	TRBV25-1	TGTGCCAGCAGTGGCAGGGGGCCTAGGGGAGAGACCCAGTACTTC	CASSGRGPRGETQYF
NA	NA	TRBJ1-5	TRBV29-1	TGCAGCGCCATGAACAGCGATAATCAGCCCCAGCATTTT	CSAMNSDNQPQHF
few	NA	TRBJ2-2	TRBV7-9	TGTGCCAGCAGCCCCAATTCCGGGGAGCTGTTTTTT	CASSPNSGELFF
many	NA	TRBJ2-7	TRBV2	TGTGCCACCAGCCCGGCTATCCCCTACGAGCAGTACTTC	CATSPAIPYEQYF
many	NA	TRBJ2-5	TRBV20-1	TGCAGTGCTAGCGGCCAGGCAGAGACCCAGTACTTC	CSASGQAETQYF
NA	NA	TRBJ2-2	TRBV19	TGTGCCAGTAGTAACTCGGGACAAACGAACACCGGGGAGCTGTTTTTT	CASSNSGQTNTGELFF
many	NA	TRBJ2-6	TRBV7-9	TGTGCCAGCAGCTTCTCTGGGGCCAACGTCCTGACTTTC	CASSFSGANVLTF
many	NA	TRBJ2-7	TRBV7-8	TGTGCCAGCAGCCTTGGGACCTCTTTTCGGGAGCAGTACTTC	CASSLGTSFREQYF
few	TRBD1	TRBJ1-1	TRBV5-1	TGCGCCAGCAGGACCGACAGGGCGCCTGAAGCTTTCTTT	CASRTDRAPEAFF
NA	TRBD1	TRBJ1-5	TRBV2	TGTGCCAGCAGACAGGGGGGAGCTAATAGCAATCAGCCCCAGCATTTT	CASRQGGANSNQPQHF
NA	TRBD1	TRBJ1-6	TRBV19	TGTGCCAGTAGTATAGAGGGGACAGGGTATAATTCACCCCTCCACTTT	CASSIEGTGYNSPLHF
NA	NA	TRBJ1-3	TRBV7-8	TGTGCCAGCAGCTTAGCACGAAACAGGGCGGCAAACACCATATATTTT	CASSLARNRAANTIYF
many	NA	TRBJ2-7	TRBV29-1	TGCAGCGTTGAATCCTACGAGCAGTACTTC	CSVESYEQYF
NA	NA	TRBJ1-5	TRBV10-2	TGCGCCAGCAGTGGGGCAGGGGCCAATCAGCCCCAGCATTTT	CASSGAGANQPQHF
NA	NA	TRBJ1-3	TRBV29-1	TGCAGCGTTCAAGGGGGGACTAACACCATATATTTT	CSVQGGTNTIYF
many	TRBD1	TRBJ1-2	TRBV10-3	TGTGCCATCAGTACCTCCCAGGGGGCCGATGGCTACACCTTC	CAISTSQGADGYTF